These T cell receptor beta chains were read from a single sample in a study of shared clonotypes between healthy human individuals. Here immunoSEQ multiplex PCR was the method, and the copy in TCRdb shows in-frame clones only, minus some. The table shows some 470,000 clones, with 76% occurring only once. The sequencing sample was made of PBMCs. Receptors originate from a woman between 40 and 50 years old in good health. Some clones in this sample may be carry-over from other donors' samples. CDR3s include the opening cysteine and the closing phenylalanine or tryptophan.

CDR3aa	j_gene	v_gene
CASSLAPTSGTGNNQPQHF	TRBJ1-5	TRBV5-1
CASSPPQGLNTEAFF	TRBJ1-1	TRBV5-4
CASTNTGLSLEAFF	TRBJ1-1	TRBV19
CASSASGNTIYF	TRBJ1-3	TRBV4-1
CASSSNTGTSGAFPYEQYF	TRBJ2-7	TRBV5-4
CASSTERGYEKLFF	TRBJ1-4	TRBV7-8
CASSPRPGQGGGYTF	TRBJ1-2	TRBV9
CASSLLLWTEAFF	TRBJ1-1	TRBV7-6
CASSQDPAFAYEQYF	TRBJ2-7	TRBV4-1
CASSPLLDGAGEQFF	TRBJ2-1	TRBV14
CASSLPSRTAGANVLTF	TRBJ2-6	TRBV18
CASSILDRGHYEQYF	TRBJ2-7	TRBV19
CASSLEGGGADTQYF	TRBJ2-3	TRBV5-4
CASSLRNQYNEQFF	TRBJ2-1	TRBV4-2
CASSPRGAGEQYF	TRBJ2-7	TRBV11-2
CASSHLGRGPTNEKLFF	TRBJ1-4	TRBV4-1
CASSHTVPKTSDF	TRBJ1-4	TRBV7-9
CASSLEGSGGYRDEQYF	TRBJ2-7	TRBV5-4
CASSQPTSGRKNNEQFF	TRBJ2-1	TRBV4-1
CASSEANPAGGTDTQYF	TRBJ2-3	TRBV2
CASSLGGTGDYGYTF	TRBJ1-2	TRBV5-1
CASSAGQGANTEAFF	TRBJ1-1	TRBV7-8
CATHLQRGTDTQYF	TRBJ2-3	TRBV28
CASSGLVAGELFF	TRBJ2-2	TRBV6-1
CASSLDGTREETQYF	TRBJ2-5	TRBV11-2
CASSVGGRNQPQHF	TRBJ1-5	TRBV9
CASSVGPSPYGYTF	TRBJ1-2	TRBV2
CASSLGRGTEAFF	TRBJ1-1	TRBV10-1